Listed below are T cell receptor beta chains from one sample, sequenced in a study of T-cell memory formation after mild COVID-19. Each CDR3 protein is one row after TCRdb ran MiXCR on the 5' RACE reads. The repertoire holds roughly 370,000 distinct CDR3 sequences, with about 17% as singletons. The sequenced sample consisted of PBMCs or a T cell subset sorted from them (not recorded which). These receptors all stem from a man between 18 and 29 years old who had mild COVID-19 (a few samples of this study predate the infection). Cell type and time point are not known. The conserved cysteine and the conserved F or W are not part of the CDR3 here. Each record gives: V gene, clone size, CDR3 length, CDR3 protein. The size entry is marked missing in some rows and otherwise reads once, few, many or a size class.

TRBV5-1	NA	11	ASSSAGGETQY
TRBV7-3	many	11	ASSLTGTDTQY
TRBV7-6	few	14	ASSWLAGAVTGELF
TRBV3-1	few	13	ASSQVLGLNQPQH
TRBV3-1	few	14	ASSQAIGRLNYGYT
TRBV4-1	NA	13	ASSPVRGGADTQY
TRBV7-2	few	14	ASTRGGGGGNQPQH
TRBV7-9	NA	13	ASRPQGRGTDTQY
TRBV3-1	many	13	ASSHEWSRVNGYT
TRBV7-9	few	11	ASRGRMNTEAF
TRBV24-1	many	12	ATRAGQTNEKLF
TRBV7-9	few	12	ASSTSRGLYEQY
TRBV4-2	NA	14	ASSQEYGAGRTEAF
TRBV4-1	few	12	ASSQTLAGGRQF
TRBV7-7	many	11	ASSYRGTGELF
TRBV7-9	few	14	ASRFPRRDKDAGYT
TRBV28	NA	11	ATRGQGSDGYT
TRBV18	NA	13	ASSPLQGADSPLH
TRBV29-1	NA	14	SVVLRSGGPYNEQF
TRBV10-3	NA	10	AIRGHYNEQF
TRBV6-5	few	10	ASRQGMETQY
TRBV7-2	NA	15	ASSPQGLAGVTDTQY
TRBV6-1	few	15	ASSEPKGTGLKETQY
TRBV7-9	few	11	AGQIATNEKLF
TRBV29-1	few	12	SVEGLAAGDTQY
TRBV11-2	NA	15	ASSLGRGATSTDTQY
TRBV7-2	NA	11	ASSLSPNYGYT
TRBV2	NA	13	ASSEQRRGNSPLH
TRBV24-1	NA	14	ATSDLGQGKTGELF
TRBV4-3	NA	13	ASSQIRDRNEKLF
TRBV5-5	few	12	ASSVGQGAYEQF
TRBV7-9	few	10	ASSSTGPPQH
TRBV5-1	many	15	ASSRPRDRSSYNEQF
TRBV2	NA	12	ASGPLGQGETQY
TRBV12-3/TRBV12-4	NA	12	ASSERAFNQPQH
TRBV7-8	few	11	ASTPIPGQPQH
TRBV7-2	NA	14	ASSLSTGQINYGYT
TRBV7-2	NA	15	ASSGGTGGSSNQPQH
TRBV27	NA	13	ASSLVGGRFGELF
TRBV15	NA	14	ATSKEGRSYNSPLH
TRBV5-1	NA	13	ASSYLQKSGEKLF
TRBV9	NA	11	ASSVGLGLEQY
TRBV7-2	many	11	ASSLFTAGELF
TRBV7-2	NA	13	ASSLYSGGHQPQH
TRBV3-1	many	13	ASSHVGGDGEKLF
TRBV28	NA	13	ASLRPGPGNSPLH
TRBV6-2/TRBV6-3	NA	12	ASSGQGGNQPQH
TRBV19	NA	13	ASSIGTGSTYGYT
TRBV13	few	13	ASSPGTEINSPLH
TRBV30	NA	14	AWSSVRTGGKYEQY
TRBV11-2	few	13	ASSFISVAYNEQF
TRBV15	few	14	ATSRGWNQEAYEQY
TRBV29-1	NA	14	SVEALTSGGYNEQF